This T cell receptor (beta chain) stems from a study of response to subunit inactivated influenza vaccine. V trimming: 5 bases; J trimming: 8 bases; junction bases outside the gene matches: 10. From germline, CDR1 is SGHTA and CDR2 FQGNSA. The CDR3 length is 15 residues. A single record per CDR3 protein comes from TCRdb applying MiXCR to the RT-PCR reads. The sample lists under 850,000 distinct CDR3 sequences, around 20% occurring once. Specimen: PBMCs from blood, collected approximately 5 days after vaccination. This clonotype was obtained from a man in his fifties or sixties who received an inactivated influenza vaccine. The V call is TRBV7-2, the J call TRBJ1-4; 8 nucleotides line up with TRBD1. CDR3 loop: CASSISTGVGEKLFF. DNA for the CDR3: TGTGCCAGCAGCATTTCGACAGGGGTAGGAGAAAAACTGTTTTTT.